This T cell receptor beta chain was recorded in a study of cytomegalovirus exposure and HLA in healthy donors. A word on this clone: Its target is not known.

Trimming pared 6 bases from V and 4 bases from J, leaving 12 bases between. The germline V gene encodes CDR1 SQVTM and CDR2 ANQGSEA. CDR3 length: 12 amino acids. Broader study findings: In a later analysis, DRB1 alleles had the most associated TCRs; HLA-C alleles the fewest. In vitro testing confirmed a few CMV-associated chains as specific for CMV antigens.

Nominal health characterized the donors when sampled, though unrecorded immune exposures were likely. The PCR ran on 60 Vbeta and 13 Jbeta primers. Assay: immunoSEQ multiplex PCR; the TCRdb copy retains only in-frame clones and omits some. Seen here are more than 100,000 clones, over 70% observed once, and the top ten hold less than 2%. This TCR was sampled from a young woman in good health and CMV-seronegative. The V and J genes are TRBV29-1 and TRBJ1-1, with D perhaps matching TRBD1 (5 bases). Sequencing was done on a sample of PBMCs. The CDR3 nucleotides read TGCAGCGTATCCGGGGGGGGCACTGAAGCTTTCTTT. Its protein product is CSVSGGGTEAFF.